This TCR beta chain came from a study of blood T cells in healthy people across ages. Study-wide points: CMV status of donors was not determined, possibly confounding expanded clonotype changes. The percentage of naive T cells correlated strongly with TCR beta diversity.

The CDR3 has 15 residues. CDR1 is MNHNS and CDR2 is SASEGT in the germline V gene. Next came a second PCR, run for roughly 7 to 12 cycles, which used a sample-barcoded 5' primer along with a J-beta primer mix. A template-switch adaptor with 12 random nucleotides tagged each cDNA molecule. TCRdb independently ran MiXCR on the 5' RACE reads; one entry per CDR3 protein. The table shows over a million distinct CDR3 sequences, with 35% to 55% occurring only once. As to this clonotype: Its antigen is not identified.

This sequence was found in a woman in her sixties or seventies in good health. V gene TRBV6-1 combines with J gene TRBJ2-5, with 9 bases aligning to TRBD1. The end of the DNA aligns better with TRBJ2-7, so the J call may be wrong. The sequencing input was blood. In nucleotides, the CDR3 is TGTGCCAGCAGTGAAGCTTGGACAGGGGTTTACGAGCAGTACTTC. It specifies CASSEAWTGVYEQYF.